Detailed here is one T cell receptor beta chain. Not a single patient had been given any form of treatment at any point before undergoing thyroid surgery. This sample is drawn from a study of metastatic and nonmetastatic thyroid tumors. This CDR3 is 13 amino acids long. V shed 11 bases and J shed 6 bases, with 17 bases lying between them. The germline V gene has CDR1 MNHNS and CDR2 SASEGT. TCRdb ran MiXCR on the PCR reads. The repertoire consists of 100,000 or so clones, with 14% to 15% occurring once and the leading ten covering 3.6%. Material: blood. The TCR sequence derives from a female donor with papillary thyroid cancer or a benign thyroid nodule (not recorded which). Some clones in this sample may be carry-over from other donors' samples. The chain uses TRBV6-1 and TRBJ1-5; D might be TRBD1 (6 bases). CDR3 residues: CASARGGSQPQHF. CDR3 in DNA: TGTGCCTCCGCAAGGGGGGGGAGTCAGCCCCAGCATTTT.